The T cell receptor beta chain described here comes from a study of glioma-infiltrating T cells after dendritic cell vaccination. Study in general: Samples are from glioblastoma patients in Phase I and II dendritic cell vaccine trials. The vaccine used monocyte-derived dendritic cells pulsed overnight with autologous tumor lysate.

This clone was picked up one time. Input was approximately 2.2 ug genomic DNA, or all available if less. TCRdb's copy holds only in-frame clones and misses some; the assay was immunoSEQ multiplex PCR. The top ten hold 11% of the sample, which has around 60,000 clones, around 86% seen once. Germline assignment: CDR1 MNHEY and CDR2 SMNVEV (reference sequence). This CDR3 contains 14 residues. V lost 5 bases, J lost 3 bases, and 14 bases lay in between. Noted time point: after dendritic cell vaccination, including at tumor progression/relapse. All glioblastoma patients lacked an isocitrate dehydrogenase mutation.

The J gene is TRBJ2-7, the V gene TRBV27, with a tentative D call TRBD1 (5 bases). The sample was blood, taken after dendritic cell vaccination. This TCR came from a human donor with glioblastoma. The CDR3 bases are TGTGCCAGCAGTGCAGGGAATGCTGGCTACGAGCAGTACTTC. Protein: CASSAGNAGYEQYF.